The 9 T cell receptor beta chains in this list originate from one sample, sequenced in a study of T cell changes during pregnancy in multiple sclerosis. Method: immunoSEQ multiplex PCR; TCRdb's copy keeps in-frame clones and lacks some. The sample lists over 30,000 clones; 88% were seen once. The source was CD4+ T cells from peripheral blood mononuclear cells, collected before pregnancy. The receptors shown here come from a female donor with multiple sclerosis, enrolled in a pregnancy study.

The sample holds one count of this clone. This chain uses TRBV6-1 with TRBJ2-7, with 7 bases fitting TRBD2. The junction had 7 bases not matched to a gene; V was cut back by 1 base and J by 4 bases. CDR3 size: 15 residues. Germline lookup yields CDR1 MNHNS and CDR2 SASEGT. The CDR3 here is CASSEVAGAYYEQYF. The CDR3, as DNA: TGTGCCAGCAGTGAAGTAGCGGGTGCTTATTACGAGCAGTACTTC.

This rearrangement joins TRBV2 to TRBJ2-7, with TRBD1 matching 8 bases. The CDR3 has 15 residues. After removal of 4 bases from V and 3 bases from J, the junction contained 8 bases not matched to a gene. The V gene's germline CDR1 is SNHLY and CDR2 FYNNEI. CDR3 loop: CASSGATGGGYEQYF. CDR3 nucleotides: TGTGCCAGCAGTGGGGCTACAGGGGGAGGCTACGAGCAGTACTTC.

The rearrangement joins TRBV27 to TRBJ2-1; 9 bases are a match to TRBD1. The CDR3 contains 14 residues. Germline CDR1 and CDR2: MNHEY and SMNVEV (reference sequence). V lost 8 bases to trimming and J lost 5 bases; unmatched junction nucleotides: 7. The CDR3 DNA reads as TGTGCCAGCGGCGGACAGGGGTTCGACAATGAGCAGTTCTTC. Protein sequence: CASGGQGFDNEQFF.

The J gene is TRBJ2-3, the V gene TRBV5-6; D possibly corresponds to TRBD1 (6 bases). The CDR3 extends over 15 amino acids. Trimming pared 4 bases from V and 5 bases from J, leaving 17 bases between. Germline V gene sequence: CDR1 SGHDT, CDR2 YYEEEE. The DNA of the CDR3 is TGTGCCAGCAGCCCCCGATGGCCAGGGGAAGATACGCAGTATTTT. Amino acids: CASSPRWPGEDTQYF.

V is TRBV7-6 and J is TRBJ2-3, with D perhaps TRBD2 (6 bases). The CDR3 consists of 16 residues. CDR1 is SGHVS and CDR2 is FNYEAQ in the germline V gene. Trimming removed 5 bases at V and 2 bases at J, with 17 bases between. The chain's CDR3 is CASSQRDSPVTDTQYF. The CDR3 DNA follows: TGTGCCAGCAGCCAGAGGGACTCCCCCGTCACAGATACGCAGTATTTT.

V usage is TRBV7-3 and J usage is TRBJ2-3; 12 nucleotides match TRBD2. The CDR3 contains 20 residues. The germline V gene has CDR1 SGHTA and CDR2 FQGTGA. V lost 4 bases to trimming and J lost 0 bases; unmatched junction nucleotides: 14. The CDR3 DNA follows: TGTGCCAGCAGCTATGGGTTACTAGCGGGAGGCGGATCTAGCACAGATACGCAGTATTTT. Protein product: CASSYGLLAGGGSSTDTQYF.

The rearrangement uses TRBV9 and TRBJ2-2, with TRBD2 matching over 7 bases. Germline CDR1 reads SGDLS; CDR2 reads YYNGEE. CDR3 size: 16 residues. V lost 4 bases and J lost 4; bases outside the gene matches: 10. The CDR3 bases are TGTGCCAGCAGCCCCCTTGGGAGGGCTAGCACCGGGGAGCTGTTTTTT. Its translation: CASSPLGRASTGELFF. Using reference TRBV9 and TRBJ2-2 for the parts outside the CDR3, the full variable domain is DSGVTQTPKHLITATGQRVTLRCSPRSGDLSVYWYQQSLDQGLQFLIQYYNGEERAKGNILERFSAQQFPDLHSELNLSSLELGDSALYFCASSPLGRASTGELFFGEGSRLTVL.

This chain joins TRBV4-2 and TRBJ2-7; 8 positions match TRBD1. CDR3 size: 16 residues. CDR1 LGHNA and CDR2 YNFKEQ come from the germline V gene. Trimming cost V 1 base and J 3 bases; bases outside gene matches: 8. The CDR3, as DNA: TGTGCCAGCAGCCAAGGCCGGGACAGGAATTACTACGAGCAGTACTTC. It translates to CASSQGRDRNYYEQYF.

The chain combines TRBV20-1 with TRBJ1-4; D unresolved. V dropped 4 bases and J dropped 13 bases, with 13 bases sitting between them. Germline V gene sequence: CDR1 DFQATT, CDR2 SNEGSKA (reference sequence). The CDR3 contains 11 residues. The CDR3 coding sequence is TGCAGTGCTATCGGGTCTTTTGGACTGTTTTTT. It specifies CSAIGSFGLFF.